The rows below give T cell receptor beta chains drawn from one sample of a study of T cell repertoires in cytomegalovirus infection. TCRdb passed the reads through MiXCR, listing each CDR3 protein once. This table has 450,000 to 600,000 distinct CDR3 sequences, about 10% appearing once. The specimen sequenced was PBMCs. The receptors shown here come from a human donor in good health (CMV status not recorded). Some clones in this sample may be carry-over from other donors' samples. Both conserved end residues are part of each CDR3. D genes are given only for firm matches. Clone size is stated in some rows and not others, as once, few, many or a class when expanded.

TRBD2	TRBV5-4	TRBJ2-7	few	TGTGCCAGCAGCTTGGTACTCGGGGGGAACTACGAGCAGTACTTC	CASSLVLGGNYEQYF
-	TRBV7-2	TRBJ1-5	many	TGTGCCAGCAGCATTCAGGACCGTCAGCCCCAGCATTTT	CASSIQDRQPQHF
TRBD2	TRBV27	TRBJ2-1	-	TGTGCCAGCAGTTTCTTGCCGGGACTAGCGGGGCGAAATGAGCAGTTCTTC	CASSFLPGLAGRNEQFF
-	TRBV3-1	TRBJ1-5	-	TGTGCCAGCAGCCAAGGGGGGATCAATCAGCCCCAGCATTTT	CASSQGGINQPQHF
TRBD2	TRBV28	TRBJ2-3	many	TGTGCCAGCAGTCTAAGGACTAGCGGGAGTGGTACGCAGTATTTT	CASSLRTSGSGTQYF
TRBD2	TRBV11-3	TRBJ2-7	many	TGTGCCAGCAGAAGATTTTTGGGGGAGGGCCCGTGTAGGGTTTGCGAGCAGTACTTC	CASRRFLGEGPCRVCEQYF
TRBD2	TRBV12-3/TRBV12-4	TRBJ2-3	many	TGTGCCAGCAGTTTATTGATAACCGGGACTAGCGGGCAAAGCACAGATACGCAGTATTTT	CASSLLITGTSGQSTDTQYF
TRBD1	TRBV5-1	TRBJ1-1	few	TGCGCCAGCGGGACAGTCGGAGGCACTGAAGCTTTCTTT	CASGTVGGTEAFF
TRBD1	TRBV2	TRBJ1-1	few	TGTGCCAGCACCGACAGGGCGGTGGGGACTGAAGCTTTCTTT	CASTDRAVGTEAFF
TRBD1	TRBV19	TRBJ2-4	many	TGTGCCAGTAGTTCCAGGGGGATGTTAGTCAAAAACATTCAGTACTTC	CASSSRGMLVKNIQYF
-	TRBV6-4	TRBJ2-3	many	TGTGCCAGCAGTGCGGGCGGGGGCACAGATACGCAGTATTTT	CASSAGGGTDTQYF
-	TRBV12-3/TRBV12-4	TRBJ1-3	many	TGTGCCAGCAAACCCGGCGACCTCTCTGGAAACACCATATATTTT	CASKPGDLSGNTIYF
-	TRBV7-8	TRBJ2-7	many	TGTGCCAGCAGCTCGGGGGACTCGGCCGAGCAGTACTTC	CASSSGDSAEQYF
-	TRBV20-1	TRBJ2-5	many	TGCAGTGCTAGCCCCGGGGGCATGGAGACCCAGTACTTC	CSASPGGMETQYF
-	TRBV4-2	TRBJ1-1	many	TGTGCCAGCAGCCCCATGGGGTTTGGGCTACGAACTGAAGCTTTCTTT	CASSPMGFGLRTEAFF
TRBD2	TRBV15	TRBJ2-7	many	TGTGCCACCAGCAGAGCTAGCGGGAGGTCAAACGAGCAGTACTTC	CATSRASGRSNEQYF
-	TRBV19	TRBJ2-3	-	TGTGCCAGTAGCGGTGGGACCAATCCCACAGATACGCAGTATTTT	CASSGGTNPTDTQYF
TRBD2	TRBV20-1	TRBJ2-1	many	TGCAGTGCTAGAGCTCTAGCGGGAGAAATCCGCAGCTCCTACAATGAGCAGTTCTTC	CSARALAGEIRSSYNEQFF
TRBD2	TRBV7-6	TRBJ2-7	-	TGTGCCAGCAGCATTGGACTAGCGGGAGAGTACGAGCAGTACTTC	CASSIGLAGEYEQYF
-	TRBV14	TRBJ1-2	many	TGTGCCAGCAGCAAAGGGTTATCAGCATCGGATGGCTACACCTTC	CASSKGLSASDGYTF
-	TRBV25-1	TRBJ2-1	many	TGTGCCAGCAGTGAATTTCGGGATTACAATGAGCAGTTCTTC	CASSEFRDYNEQFF
-	TRBV11-3	TRBJ2-2	few	TGTGCCAGCAGCCCTCGGACAGTAGGCACCGGGGAGCTGTTTTTT	CASSPRTVGTGELFF
TRBD2	TRBV7-2	TRBJ2-7	many	TGTGCCAGCAGCTTAGGTATCCCGGGACTAGCGGGAAACCCCATCTCCTACGAGCAGTACTTC	CASSLGIPGLAGNPISYEQYF
-	TRBV2	TRBJ2-2	-	TGTGCCAGCTTTTCCGCGAACACCGGGGAGCTGTTTTTT	CASFSANTGELFF
TRBD1	TRBV7-6	TRBJ1-3	many	TGTGCCAGCAGCTTGGAAATAAGACAGGGCGCTGGAAACACCATATATTTT	CASSLEIRQGAGNTIYF
-	TRBV5-1	TRBJ1-4	many	TGCGCCAGCAGCCCAGGATCGCACAGCTCGAATGAAAAACTGTTTTTT	CASSPGSHSSNEKLFF
-	TRBV5-1	TRBJ2-5	many	TGCGCCAGCGGCCAAGGGGGGCAACAAGAGACCCAGTACTTC	CASGQGGQQETQYF
TRBD1	TRBV6-1	TRBJ2-7	many	TGTGCCAGCCACAGGGGGCGAACGACCTACGAGCAGTACTTC	CASHRGRTTYEQYF
TRBD2	TRBV7-2	TRBJ2-2	many	TGTGCCAGCAGCCAGACTAGCGGGAGCACCGGGGAGCTGTTTTTT	CASSQTSGSTGELFF
TRBD1	TRBV24-1	TRBJ2-2	many	TGTGCCACCAGTGATTTGCCACGAGACAGGGGGCATGACGGGGAGCTGTTTTTT	CATSDLPRDRGHDGELFF
-	TRBV3-1	TRBJ2-6	few	TGTGCCAGCAGCCAAGGATGGGCAACCGCTCTATCTGGGGCCAACGTCCTGACTTTC	CASSQGWATALSGANVLTF
-	TRBV12-5	TRBJ1-1	many	TGTGCTAGTGGTTTATCTGGGACTGAAGCTTTCTTT	CASGLSGTEAFF
TRBD2	TRBV7-2	TRBJ2-7	many	TGTGCCAGCAGCGCGCAACTAGCGGGAAACTCGCAGTACTTC	CASSAQLAGNSQYF
-	TRBV12-5	TRBJ2-3	many	TGTGCTAGTGGTCCCGGTGGCACAGATACGCAGTATTTT	CASGPGGTDTQYF
-	TRBV18	TRBJ1-6	-	TGTGCCAGCTCACCAGAGGGCGGTTTCGACCTCCACTTT	CASSPEGGFDLHF
-	TRBV5-4	TRBJ2-3	-	TGTGCCAGCAGCCGTGGAGGGACTCGGCACACAGATACGCAGTATTTT	CASSRGGTRHTDTQYF
TRBD1	TRBV6-1	TRBJ2-2	many	TGTGCCAGCAGTTCCCGGACAGGGGGCCTCACCGGGGAGCTGTTTTTT	CASSSRTGGLTGELFF
TRBD2	TRBV5-6	TRBJ2-5	many	TGTGCCAGCAGCTTGGTTACGGGGGGGTTGGAGACCCAGTACTTC	CASSLVTGGLETQYF
-	TRBV6-5	TRBJ2-2	-	TGTGCCAGCAGTTACTCGATACTCGGGTCCGGGGAGCTGTTTTTT	CASSYSILGSGELFF
-	TRBV20-1	TRBJ1-5	few	TGCAGTGCTAGAGATTCCGGGCAGCCCCAGCATTTT	CSARDSGQPQHF
TRBD2	TRBV2	TRBJ2-1	-	TGTGCCAGCAGTGACGTGCTAGCGGGAGAGGGGAGCTCCTACAATGAGCAGTTCTTC	CASSDVLAGEGSSYNEQFF
-	TRBV9	TRBJ2-3	few	TGTGCCAGCAGCGTAGGGGGGGCTGTTGGCACAGATACGCAGTATTTT	CASSVGGAVGTDTQYF
TRBD2	TRBV7-2	TRBJ2-1	many	TGTGCCAGCAGCCCTCCCGGGACTACTCCCTACAATGAGCAGTTCTTC	CASSPPGTTPYNEQFF
TRBD1	TRBV2	TRBJ2-3	few	TGTGCCAGCACGAGGACAGGAGGTAGCACAGATACGCAGTATTTT	CASTRTGGSTDTQYF
TRBD1	TRBV15	TRBJ2-2	few	TGTGCCACCAGCACCGACAGGGGCACCGGGGAGCTGTTTTTT	CATSTDRGTGELFF
-	TRBV20-1	TRBJ2-7	many	TGCAGTGCTAGAGAAGTAGACCGATTCACCTACGAGCAGTACTTC	CSAREVDRFTYEQYF
-	TRBV20-1	TRBJ2-2	few	TGCAGTGCTAGAGATCCACCAGGGGTGGGGGAGCTGTTTTTT	CSARDPPGVGELFF
TRBD1	TRBV30	TRBJ2-7	few	TGTGCCTGGAATATCGACAGGGGCGAGCAGTACTTC	CAWNIDRGEQYF
-	TRBV7-3	TRBJ1-1	-	TGTGCCAGCAGCCCCCGCGACATCAGCACTGAAGCTTTCTTT	CASSPRDISTEAFF
TRBD1	TRBV7-9	TRBJ1-1	many	TGTGCCAGCAGCTCCGGGGACAGGGGCGAAGGTGAAGCTTTCTTT	CASSSGDRGEGEAFF
TRBD2	TRBV20-1	TRBJ2-5	-	TGCAGTGCGAGCGGGGAGGGCCAGGCGGAGACCCAGTACTTC	CSASGEGQAETQYF
TRBD1	TRBV7-2	TRBJ1-2	many	TGTGCCAGCAGCTCCTTACAGGGGCCCTATGGCTACACCTTC	CASSSLQGPYGYTF
-	TRBV2	TRBJ2-7	-	TGTGCCAGCAGTGAAGAGGTCGGGCTCATTTACGAGCAGTACTTC	CASSEEVGLIYEQYF
TRBD2	TRBV6-2/TRBV6-3	TRBJ2-1	many	TGTGCCAGCAGTTTTCCGGACCTCACTAGCGGGAGTAGCTATGAGCAGTTCTTC	CASSFPDLTSGSSYEQFF
-	TRBV7-2	TRBJ2-7	many	TGTGCCAGCAGCGGACGGAACTCCTACGAGCAGTACTTC	CASSGRNSYEQYF